This entry lists 3 T cell receptor beta chains sequenced from one sample in a study of shared clonotypes between healthy human individuals. Naive CD8 cells lacked CD45RO, underwent positive selection for CCR7 and left out terminally differentiated effector memory CD45RA+ cells. Measured with immunoSEQ multiplex PCR; TCRdb has only the in-frame clones, and not every one. The sample has a few million clones; around 93% are singletons. The sample was naive CD8+ T cells from PBMCs. The receptors here all came from a man aged 18 to 35 in good health. Some clones in this sample may be carry-over from other donors' samples.

This chain links TRBV4-1 with TRBJ2-7; D remains unclear. The germline V gene has CDR1 MGHRA and CDR2 YSYEKL. This CDR3 contains 13 residues. Trimming took 1 base from V and 6 from J, leaving 10 bases between them. The CDR3: CASSQVFSPEQYF. DNA for the CDR3: TGCGCCAGCAGCCAAGTTTTCAGTCCCGAGCAGTACTTC.

Concerning this clone: Other DNA sequences of this sample code for an identical CDR3. The V gene is TRBV27, the J gene TRBJ2-1; no clear D gene. This CDR3 is built from 13 residues. Per the germline V gene, CDR1 is MNHEY and CDR2 is SMNVEV (reference sequence). V lost 0 bases and J lost 7, with 7 bases in between. CDR3 DNA sequence: TGTGCCAGCAGTTTATCACCTAGGAATGAGCAGTTCTTC. This sequence encodes CASSLSPRNEQFF.

V gene TRBV6-1 combines with J gene TRBJ2-5; 9 nucleotides agree with TRBD1. V was pared by 8 bases and J by 4 bases, with 11 bases of the junction left unmatched. CDR3 length: 15 residues. Germline-derived CDR1 and CDR2 are MNHNS and SASEGT. CDR3 in amino acids: CASGPGTGFRETQYF. CDR3 nucleotides: TGTGCCAGCGGGCCCGGGACAGGGTTCCGAGAGACCCAGTACTTC.